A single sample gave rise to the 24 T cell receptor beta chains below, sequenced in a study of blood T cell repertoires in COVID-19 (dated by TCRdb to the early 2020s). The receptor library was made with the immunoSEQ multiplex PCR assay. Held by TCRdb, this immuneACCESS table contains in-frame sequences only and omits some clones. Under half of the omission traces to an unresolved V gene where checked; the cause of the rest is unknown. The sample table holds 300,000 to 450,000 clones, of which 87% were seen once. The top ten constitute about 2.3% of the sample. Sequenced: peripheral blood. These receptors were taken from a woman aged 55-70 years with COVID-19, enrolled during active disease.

The CDR3 DNA follows: TGTGCCAGCAGTTTGACCGGGACAGCAAATGAGCAGTTCTTC. Its protein is CASSLTGTANEQFF. The chain couples TRBV5-6 to TRBJ2-1, with TRBD1 matching 7 bases. This CDR3 contains 14 residues. J lost 7 bases, V lost 5 bases, and 9 bases had no gene match. Germline lookup yields CDR1 SGHDT and CDR2 YYEEEE.

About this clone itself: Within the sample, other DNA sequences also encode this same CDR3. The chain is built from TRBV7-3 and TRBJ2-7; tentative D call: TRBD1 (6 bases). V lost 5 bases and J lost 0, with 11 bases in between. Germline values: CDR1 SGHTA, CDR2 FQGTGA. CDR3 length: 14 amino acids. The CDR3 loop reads CASSLQGSSYEQYF. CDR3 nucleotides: TGTGCCAGCAGCCTCCAGGGGAGCTCCTACGAGCAGTACTTC.

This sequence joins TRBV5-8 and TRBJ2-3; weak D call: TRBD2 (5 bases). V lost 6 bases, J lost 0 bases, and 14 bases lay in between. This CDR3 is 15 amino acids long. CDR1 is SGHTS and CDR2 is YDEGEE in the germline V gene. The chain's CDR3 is CASNGLLSSTDTQYF. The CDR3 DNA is TGTGCCAGCAACGGACTGTTATCTAGCACAGATACGCAGTATTTT.

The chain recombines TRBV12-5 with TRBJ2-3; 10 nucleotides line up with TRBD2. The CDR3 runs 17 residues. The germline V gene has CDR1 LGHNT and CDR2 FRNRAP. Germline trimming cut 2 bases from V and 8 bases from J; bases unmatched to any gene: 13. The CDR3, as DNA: TGTGCTAGTGGTTTGCCCTTAGCGGGGGGCCGCTCTGGTACGCAGTATTTT. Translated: CASGLPLAGGRSGTQYF.

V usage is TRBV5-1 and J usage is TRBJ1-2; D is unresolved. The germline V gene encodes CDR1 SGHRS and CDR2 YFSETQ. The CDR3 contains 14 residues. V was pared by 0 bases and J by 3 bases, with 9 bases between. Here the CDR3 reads CASSLALADYGYTF. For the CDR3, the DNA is TGCGCCAGCAGCTTGGCTCTAGCGGACTATGGCTACACCTTC.

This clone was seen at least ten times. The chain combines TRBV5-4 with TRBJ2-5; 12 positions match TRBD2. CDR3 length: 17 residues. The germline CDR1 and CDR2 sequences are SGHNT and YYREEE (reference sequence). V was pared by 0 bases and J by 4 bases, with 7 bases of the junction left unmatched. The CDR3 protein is CASSLGLAGVPRETQYF. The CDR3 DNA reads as TGTGCCAGCAGCTTGGGACTAGCGGGGGTCCCCCGAGAGACCCAGTACTTC.

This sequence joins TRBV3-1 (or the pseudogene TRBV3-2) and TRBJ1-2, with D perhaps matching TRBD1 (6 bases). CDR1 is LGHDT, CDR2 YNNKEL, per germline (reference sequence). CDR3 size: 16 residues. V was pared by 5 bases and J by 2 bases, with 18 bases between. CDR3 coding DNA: TGTGCCAGCAGCTCCAAGCTCAAGACAGGAAACTATGGCTACACCTTC. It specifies CASSSKLKTGNYGYTF.

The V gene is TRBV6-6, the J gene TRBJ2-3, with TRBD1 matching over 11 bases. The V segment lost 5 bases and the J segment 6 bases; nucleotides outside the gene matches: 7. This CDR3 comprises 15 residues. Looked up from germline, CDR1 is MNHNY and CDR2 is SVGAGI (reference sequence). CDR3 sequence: CASSGRDRGSDTQYF. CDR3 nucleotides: TGTGCCAGCAGTGGAAGGGACAGGGGGTCGGATACGCAGTATTTT.

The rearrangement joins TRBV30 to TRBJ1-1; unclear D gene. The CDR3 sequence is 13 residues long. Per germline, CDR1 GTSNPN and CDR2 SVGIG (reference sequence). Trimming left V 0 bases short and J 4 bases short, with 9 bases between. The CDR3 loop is CAWSVGSRTEAFF. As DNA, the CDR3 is TGTGCCTGGAGTGTTGGCAGTCGCACTGAAGCTTTCTTT.

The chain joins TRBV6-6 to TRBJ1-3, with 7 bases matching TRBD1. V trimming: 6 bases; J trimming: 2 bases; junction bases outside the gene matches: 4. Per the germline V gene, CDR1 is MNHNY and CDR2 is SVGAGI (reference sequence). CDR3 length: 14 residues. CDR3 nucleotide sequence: TGTGCCAGCAGAAATGACAGGGCTGGAAACACCATATATTTT. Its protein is CASRNDRAGNTIYF.

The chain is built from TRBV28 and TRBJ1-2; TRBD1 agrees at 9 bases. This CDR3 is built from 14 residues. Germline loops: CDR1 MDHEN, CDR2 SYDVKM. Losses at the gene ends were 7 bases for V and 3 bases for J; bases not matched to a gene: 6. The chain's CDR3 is CASTLQGAYYGYTF. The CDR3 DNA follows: TGTGCCAGCACACTACAGGGGGCGTACTATGGCTACACCTTC.

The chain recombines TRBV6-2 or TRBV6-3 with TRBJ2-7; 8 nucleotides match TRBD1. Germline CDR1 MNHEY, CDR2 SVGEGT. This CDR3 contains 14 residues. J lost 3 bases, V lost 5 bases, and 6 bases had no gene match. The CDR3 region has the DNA TGTGCCAGCAGTCGCCCCGGGACAGGCTACGAGCAGTACTTC. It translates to CASSRPGTGYEQYF.

In DNA form, the CDR3 reads TGTGCTAGTGGTTTGTCCCTACTAGCGGGGGGAGCAGATACGCAGTATTTT. The encoded protein is CASGLSLLAGGADTQYF. The rearrangement links TRBV12-5 to TRBJ2-3, with 12 positions matching TRBD2. The germline V gene has CDR1 LGHNT and CDR2 FRNRAP. The J segment lost 4 bases and the V segment lost 2 bases, leaving 7 bases of the junction unmatched. CDR3 size: 17 residues.

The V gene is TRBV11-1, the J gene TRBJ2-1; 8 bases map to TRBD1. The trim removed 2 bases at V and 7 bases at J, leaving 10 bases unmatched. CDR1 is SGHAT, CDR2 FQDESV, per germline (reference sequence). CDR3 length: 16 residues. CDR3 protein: CASSLRTQGALNEQFF. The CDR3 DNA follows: TGTGCCAGCAGCTTAAGGACCCAGGGGGCGCTTAATGAGCAGTTCTTC.

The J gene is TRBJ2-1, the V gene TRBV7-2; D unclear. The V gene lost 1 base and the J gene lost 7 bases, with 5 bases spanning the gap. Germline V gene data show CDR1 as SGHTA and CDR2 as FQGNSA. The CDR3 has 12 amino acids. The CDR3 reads CASSLDGNEQFF. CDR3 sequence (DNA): TGTGCCAGCAGCTTAGACGGGAATGAGCAGTTCTTC.

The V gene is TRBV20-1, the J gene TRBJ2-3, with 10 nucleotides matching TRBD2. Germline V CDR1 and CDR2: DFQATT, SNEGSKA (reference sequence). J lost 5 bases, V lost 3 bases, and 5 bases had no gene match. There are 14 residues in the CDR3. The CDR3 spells CSASLLAGRDTQYF. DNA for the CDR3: TGCAGTGCTAGTCTACTAGCGGGGCGAGATACGCAGTATTTT.

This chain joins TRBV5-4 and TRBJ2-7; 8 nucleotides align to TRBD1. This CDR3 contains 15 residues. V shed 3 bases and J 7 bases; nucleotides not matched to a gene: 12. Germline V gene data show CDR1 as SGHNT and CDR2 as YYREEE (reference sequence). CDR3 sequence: CASSSPGTGPGEQYF. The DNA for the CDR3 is TGTGCCAGCAGCTCACCTGGGACAGGCCCTGGGGAGCAGTACTTC.

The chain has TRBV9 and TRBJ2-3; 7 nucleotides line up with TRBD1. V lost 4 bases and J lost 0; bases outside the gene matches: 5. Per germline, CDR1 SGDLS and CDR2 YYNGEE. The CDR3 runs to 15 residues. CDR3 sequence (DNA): TGTGCCAGCAGCCTGGGACAGCTCAGCACAGATACGCAGTATTTT. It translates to CASSLGQLSTDTQYF.

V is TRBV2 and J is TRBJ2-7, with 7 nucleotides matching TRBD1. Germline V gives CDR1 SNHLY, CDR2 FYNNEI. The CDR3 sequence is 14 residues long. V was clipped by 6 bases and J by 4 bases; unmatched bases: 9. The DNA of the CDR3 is TGTGCCAGCAGGCTCCGGGACAGTGCATACGAGCAGTACTTC. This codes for CASRLRDSAYEQYF.

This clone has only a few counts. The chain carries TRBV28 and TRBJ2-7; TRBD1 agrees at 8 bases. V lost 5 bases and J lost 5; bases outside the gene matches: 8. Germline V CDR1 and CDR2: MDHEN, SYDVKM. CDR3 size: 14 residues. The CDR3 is CASSTGQGKDEQYF. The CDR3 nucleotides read TGTGCCAGCAGTACCGGACAGGGAAAGGACGAGCAGTACTTC.

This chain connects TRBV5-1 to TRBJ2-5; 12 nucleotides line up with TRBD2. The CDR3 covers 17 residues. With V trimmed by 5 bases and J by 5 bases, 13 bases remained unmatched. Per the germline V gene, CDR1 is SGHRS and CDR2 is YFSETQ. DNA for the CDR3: TGCGCCAGCAGTCGAGCTAGCGGGGGGGCCAAGATTGAGACCCAGTACTTC. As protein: CASSRASGGAKIETQYF. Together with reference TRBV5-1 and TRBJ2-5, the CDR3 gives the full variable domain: KAGVTQTPRYLIKTRGQQVTLSCSPISGHRSVSWYQQTPGQGLQFLFEYFSETQRNKGNFPGRFSGRQFSNSRSEMNVSTLELGDSALYLCASSRASGGAKIETQYFGPGTRLLVL.

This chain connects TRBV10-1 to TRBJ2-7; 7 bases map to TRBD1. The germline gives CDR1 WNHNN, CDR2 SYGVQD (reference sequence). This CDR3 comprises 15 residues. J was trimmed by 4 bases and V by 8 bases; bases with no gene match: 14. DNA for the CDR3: TGCGCCAGCCCGAAGGTCCGGGACAGTGAGTACGAGCAGTACTTC. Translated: CASPKVRDSEYEQYF.

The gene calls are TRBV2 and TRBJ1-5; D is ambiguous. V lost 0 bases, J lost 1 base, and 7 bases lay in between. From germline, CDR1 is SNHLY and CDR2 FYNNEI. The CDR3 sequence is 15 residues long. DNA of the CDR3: TGTGCCAGCAGTGAAGCGCGGGGAAGCAATCAGCCCCAGCATTTT. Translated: CASSEARGSNQPQHF.

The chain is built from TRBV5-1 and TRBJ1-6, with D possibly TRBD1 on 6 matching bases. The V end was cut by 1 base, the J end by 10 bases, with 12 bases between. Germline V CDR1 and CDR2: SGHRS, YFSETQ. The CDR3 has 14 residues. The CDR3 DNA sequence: TGCGCCAGCAGCTTGACAGGGATCCAATCACCCCTCCACTTT. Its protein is CASSLTGIQSPLHF.